Listed below are T cell receptor beta chains from one sample, sequenced in a study of T cell responses to AZD1222 COVID-19 vaccine. Clones were sequenced by immunoSEQ multiplex PCR, and TCRdb holds only the in-frame ones, with some missing. The sample includes approximately 94,000 clones, approximately 90% of them seen just once. Sequencing was performed on peripheral blood, taken on day 0 of AZD1222 vaccination. The receptors stem from an adult in good health. Both conserved end residues are part of each CDR3. The order of the fields is J gene, clone size, D gene, V gene, CDR3 protein, CDR3 DNA. A D gene is named only where the DNA matches it firmly. Clone size, where shown, is once, few, many, or a class for clones that have expanded.

j_gene: TRBJ2-3; abundance: NA; d_gene: TRBD2; v_gene: TRBV3-1/TRBV3-2; CDR3aa: CASSQVSSGMNTQYF; CDR3nt: TGTGCCAGCAGCCAAGTCTCTAGCGGGATGAATACGCAGTATTTT
j_gene: TRBJ1-1; abundance: once; d_gene: TRBD1; v_gene: TRBV5-1; CDR3aa: CASSTGTGLTEAFF; CDR3nt: TGCGCCAGCAGCACCGGGACAGGGTTAACTGAAGCTTTCTTT
j_gene: TRBJ1-1; abundance: few; d_gene: TRBD1; v_gene: TRBV12-5; CDR3aa: CASGLALGGNRGGQDTEAFF; CDR3nt: TGTGCTAGTGGTTTGGCACTAGGAGGAAACAGGGGAGGGCAAGACACTGAAGCTTTCTTT
j_gene: TRBJ2-2; abundance: NA; d_gene: NA; v_gene: TRBV7-8; CDR3aa: CASSLVRGNTGELFF; CDR3nt: TGTGCCAGCAGCTTAGTTCGGGGGAACACCGGGGAGCTGTTTTTT
j_gene: TRBJ1-2; abundance: few; d_gene: TRBD1; v_gene: TRBV6-5; CDR3aa: CASRLTRGVIYGYTF; CDR3nt: TGTGCCAGCAGACTTACCAGGGGGGTTATCTATGGCTACACCTTC
j_gene: TRBJ1-1; abundance: NA; d_gene: NA; v_gene: TRBV7-9; CDR3aa: CASSKGVLDTEAFF; CDR3nt: TGTGCCAGCAGCAAGGGGGTTCTGGACACTGAAGCTTTCTTT
j_gene: TRBJ2-2; abundance: NA; d_gene: NA; v_gene: TRBV9; CDR3aa: CASSEAGLPGELFF; CDR3nt: TGTGCCAGCAGCGAGGCCGGACTTCCCGGGGAGCTGTTTTTT
j_gene: TRBJ2-1; abundance: NA; d_gene: NA; v_gene: TRBV7-8; CDR3aa: CASSKKMSSYNEQFF; CDR3nt: TGTGCCAGCAGCAAAAAAATGAGCTCCTACAATGAGCAGTTCTTC
j_gene: TRBJ1-4; abundance: few; d_gene: NA; v_gene: TRBV5-1; CDR3aa: CASALGSTNEKLFF; CDR3nt: TGCGCCAGCGCTCTGGGGAGCACTAATGAAAAACTGTTTTTT
j_gene: TRBJ2-2; abundance: NA; d_gene: TRBD2; v_gene: TRBV19; CDR3aa: CASRWGVGQRGTGELFF; CDR3nt: TGTGCCAGTAGGTGGGGGGTCGGTCAGCGGGGCACCGGGGAGCTGTTTTTT
j_gene: TRBJ1-2; abundance: NA; d_gene: NA; v_gene: TRBV4-1; CDR3aa: CASSQAEGDTYGYTF; CDR3nt: TGCGCCAGCAGCCAAGCGGAGGGAGACACCTATGGCTACACCTTC
j_gene: TRBJ2-1; abundance: NA; d_gene: NA; v_gene: TRBV5-1; CDR3aa: CASSLGGSTYNEQFF; CDR3nt: TGCGCCAGCAGCTTGGGAGGGTCCACCTACAATGAGCAGTTCTTC
j_gene: TRBJ1-3; abundance: NA; d_gene: TRBD1; v_gene: TRBV30; CDR3aa: CAWRPDRVGNTIYF; CDR3nt: TGTGCCTGGAGACCAGACAGGGTCGGAAACACCATATATTTT
j_gene: TRBJ1-2; abundance: NA; d_gene: NA; v_gene: TRBV7-9; CDR3aa: CASSVTGTGYTF; CDR3nt: TGTGCCAGCAGCGTCACAGGGACCGGCTACACCTTC
j_gene: TRBJ2-1; abundance: NA; d_gene: NA; v_gene: TRBV27; CDR3aa: CASSLSRVNEQFF; CDR3nt: TGTGCCAGCAGTTTATCCAGGGTCAATGAGCAGTTCTTC
j_gene: TRBJ2-7; abundance: NA; d_gene: TRBD1; v_gene: TRBV27; CDR3aa: CASSRDRGYEQYF; CDR3nt: TGTGCCTCCTCCCGGGACAGGGGCTACGAGCAGTACTTC
j_gene: TRBJ2-3; abundance: NA; d_gene: NA; v_gene: TRBV10-2; CDR3aa: CASSGRADTQYF; CDR3nt: TGCGCCAGCAGTGGTAGGGCAGATACGCAGTATTTT
j_gene: TRBJ2-5; abundance: many; d_gene: TRBD1; v_gene: TRBV7-2; CDR3aa: CASSPRWTGRQETQYF; CDR3nt: TGTGCCAGCAGCCCCCGGTGGACAGGGCGTCAAGAGACCCAGTACTTC
j_gene: TRBJ2-2; abundance: once; d_gene: TRBD2; v_gene: TRBV10-3; CDR3aa: CAISESSGRVGELFF; CDR3nt: TGTGCCATCAGTGAATCTAGCGGGAGGGTCGGGGAGCTGTTTTTT
j_gene: TRBJ2-7; abundance: NA; d_gene: NA; v_gene: TRBV2; CDR3aa: CASSDHRLPYEQYF; CDR3nt: TGTGCCAGCAGTGATCACAGGCTTCCCTACGAGCAGTACTTC
j_gene: TRBJ1-2; abundance: NA; d_gene: NA; v_gene: TRBV21-1; CDR3aa: CASSKDPGGYTF; CDR3nt: TGTGCCAGCAGCAAAGATCCGGGGGGCTACACCTTC
j_gene: TRBJ2-3; abundance: NA; d_gene: TRBD2; v_gene: TRBV5-1; CDR3aa: CASSLVAGGPTDTQYF; CDR3nt: TGCGCCAGCAGCTTGGTAGCGGGAGGGCCCACAGATACGCAGTATTTT
j_gene: TRBJ1-4; abundance: once; d_gene: NA; v_gene: TRBV9; CDR3aa: CASSVEVGTNEKLFF; CDR3nt: TGTGCCAGCAGCGTAGAAGTAGGGACTAATGAAAAACTGTTTTTT
j_gene: TRBJ1-3; abundance: NA; d_gene: TRBD1; v_gene: TRBV5-1; CDR3aa: CASSSGGTDSGNTIYF; CDR3nt: TGCGCCAGCAGCTCGGGGGGGACAGACTCTGGAAACACCATATATTTT
j_gene: TRBJ1-3; abundance: NA; d_gene: TRBD1; v_gene: TRBV10-2; CDR3aa: CASLPGTGNSGNTIYF; CDR3nt: TGCGCCAGCCTACCTGGGACAGGCAACTCTGGAAACACCATATATTTT
j_gene: TRBJ1-5; abundance: NA; d_gene: TRBD1; v_gene: TRBV7-2; CDR3aa: CASSSQGLRDQPQHF; CDR3nt: TGTGCCAGCAGCTCACAGGGGCTTCGCGATCAGCCCCAGCATTTT
j_gene: TRBJ2-7; abundance: NA; d_gene: TRBD2; v_gene: TRBV2; CDR3aa: CASRRAGGTSYEQYF; CDR3nt: TGTGCCAGCCGCAGAGCGGGAGGGACCTCCTACGAGCAGTACTTC
j_gene: TRBJ1-5; abundance: NA; d_gene: NA; v_gene: TRBV5-5; CDR3aa: CASRPGVGNQPQHF; CDR3nt: TGTGCCAGCAGACCCGGTGTTGGGAATCAGCCCCAGCATTTT
j_gene: TRBJ2-3; abundance: once; d_gene: NA; v_gene: TRBV6-4; CDR3aa: CASIAGRFTDTQYF; CDR3nt: TGTGCCAGCATTGCAGGACGCTTCACAGATACGCAGTATTTT
j_gene: TRBJ2-1; abundance: NA; d_gene: NA; v_gene: TRBV25-1; CDR3aa: CASRVRSGKQFF; CDR3nt: TGTGCCAGCAGGGTAAGAAGTGGAAAGCAGTTCTTC
j_gene: TRBJ1-1; abundance: NA; d_gene: NA; v_gene: TRBV5-1; CDR3aa: CASSPSTAPRGTEAFF; CDR3nt: TGCGCCAGCAGCCCATCGACTGCCCCACGGGGCACTGAAGCTTTCTTT
j_gene: TRBJ2-1; abundance: NA; d_gene: NA; v_gene: TRBV5-1; CDR3aa: CASSLEVSRDEQFF; CDR3nt: TGCGCCAGCAGCTTGGAAGTTAGCCGTGATGAGCAGTTCTTC
j_gene: TRBJ1-1; abundance: NA; d_gene: NA; v_gene: TRBV7-8; CDR3aa: CASSLQQLSEAFF; CDR3nt: TGTGCCAGCAGCTTGCAACAGCTAAGTGAAGCTTTCTTT
j_gene: TRBJ1-1; abundance: NA; d_gene: NA; v_gene: TRBV12-3/TRBV12-4; CDR3aa: CASTKGEHTEAFF; CDR3nt: TGTGCCAGCACCAAAGGGGAGCACACTGAAGCTTTCTTT
j_gene: TRBJ1-2; abundance: NA; d_gene: NA; v_gene: TRBV11-2; CDR3aa: CASSSAYGYTF; CDR3nt: TGTGCCAGCAGCTCAGCCTATGGCTACACCTTC
j_gene: TRBJ2-3; abundance: NA; d_gene: NA; v_gene: TRBV18; CDR3aa: CASSPTTDTQYF; CDR3nt: TGTGCCAGCTCACCAACCACAGATACGCAGTATTTT
j_gene: TRBJ1-2; abundance: NA; d_gene: TRBD1; v_gene: TRBV6-6; CDR3aa: CASSDRQGAYGYTF; CDR3nt: TGTGCCAGCAGTGACCGACAGGGAGCTTATGGCTACACCTTC
j_gene: TRBJ2-3; abundance: NA; d_gene: TRBD2; v_gene: TRBV10-3; CDR3aa: CAIASDRGRAITDTQYF; CDR3nt: TGTGCCATCGCCTCAGATCGCGGGAGGGCGATCACAGATACGCAGTATTTT
j_gene: TRBJ2-1; abundance: NA; d_gene: NA; v_gene: TRBV6-4; CDR3aa: CASSAEGVVNEQFF; CDR3nt: TGTGCCAGCAGTGCTGAAGGGGTGGTCAATGAGCAGTTCTTC
j_gene: TRBJ1-2; abundance: NA; d_gene: TRBD1; v_gene: TRBV2; CDR3aa: CASSVTGRDGYTF; CDR3nt: TGTGCCAGCAGTGTGACAGGGAGGGATGGCTACACCTTC
j_gene: TRBJ1-1; abundance: NA; d_gene: TRBD1; v_gene: TRBV6-5; CDR3aa: CASGADRVSEAFF; CDR3nt: TGTGCCAGTGGGGCTGACAGGGTCAGTGAAGCTTTCTTT
j_gene: TRBJ2-7; abundance: NA; d_gene: NA; v_gene: TRBV7-2; CDR3aa: CASSLRGTNRAYEQYF; CDR3nt: TGTGCCAGCAGCTTAAGAGGGACGAACCGGGCCTACGAGCAGTACTTC
j_gene: TRBJ1-1; abundance: NA; d_gene: TRBD1; v_gene: TRBV5-8; CDR3aa: CASSSDRVVRIAEAFF; CDR3nt: TGTGCCAGCAGCTCTGACAGGGTGGTCCGGATCGCTGAAGCTTTCTTT
j_gene: TRBJ1-5; abundance: NA; d_gene: NA; v_gene: TRBV18; CDR3aa: CASSPTDRSGYQPQHF; CDR3nt: TGTGCCAGCTCACCCACGGACAGATCCGGATATCAGCCCCAGCATTTT
j_gene: TRBJ1-5; abundance: NA; d_gene: NA; v_gene: TRBV9; CDR3aa: CASSVAGYSNQPQHF; CDR3nt: TGTGCCAGCAGCGTAGCGGGCTATAGCAATCAGCCCCAGCATTTT
j_gene: TRBJ1-1; abundance: once; d_gene: NA; v_gene: TRBV5-4; CDR3aa: CASSYNRYTGITEAFF; CDR3nt: TGTGCCAGCAGCTACAACCGGTATACAGGGATAACTGAAGCTTTCTTT
j_gene: TRBJ1-1; abundance: NA; d_gene: NA; v_gene: TRBV7-2; CDR3aa: CASSLGAPRTAEAFF; CDR3nt: TGTGCCAGCAGCTTAGGGGCCCCGAGGACAGCTGAAGCTTTCTTT
j_gene: TRBJ2-5; abundance: NA; d_gene: NA; v_gene: TRBV28; CDR3aa: CASSPLGGLETQYF; CDR3nt: TGTGCCAGCAGCCCCCTGGGGGGCCTGGAGACCCAGTACTTC
j_gene: TRBJ2-2; abundance: NA; d_gene: TRBD2; v_gene: TRBV27; CDR3aa: CAMSSGTRYTGELFF; CDR3nt: TGTGCCATGTCGAGCGGGACTAGATACACCGGGGAGCTGTTTTTT
j_gene: TRBJ1-1; abundance: NA; d_gene: NA; v_gene: TRBV7-8; CDR3aa: CASSLVTRAGGTEAFF; CDR3nt: TGTGCCAGCAGCTTAGTCACCCGCGCAGGAGGAACTGAAGCTTTCTTT
j_gene: TRBJ2-1; abundance: NA; d_gene: TRBD2; v_gene: TRBV4-3; CDR3aa: CASSQGTSGLYNEQFF; CDR3nt: TGCGCCAGCAGCCAGGGGACTAGCGGGTTATACAATGAGCAGTTCTTC
j_gene: TRBJ2-1; abundance: NA; d_gene: TRBD2; v_gene: TRBV28; CDR3aa: CASSLVVAGVLGQFF; CDR3nt: TGTGCCAGCAGTTTGGTAGTAGCGGGAGTATTGGGGCAGTTCTTC
j_gene: TRBJ1-1; abundance: few; d_gene: TRBD1; v_gene: TRBV28; CDR3aa: CASRGGTAMNTEAFF; CDR3nt: TGTGCCAGCAGGGGAGGGACAGCGATGAACACTGAAGCTTTCTTT
j_gene: TRBJ2-7; abundance: NA; d_gene: TRBD2; v_gene: TRBV3-1/TRBV3-2; CDR3aa: CASSQSGGAYEQYF; CDR3nt: TGTGCCAGCAGCCAATCGGGAGGAGCCTACGAGCAGTACTTC